The clone carrying this T cell receptor (beta chain) was seen at least ten times. Its antigen is still unknown. Time point meaning: sample taken at primary tumor resection. Samples came from roughly 70 TRACERx patients with untreated early-stage lung cancer. This entry is derived from a study of spatial heterogeneity in lung cancer. Study information: Alpha-chain sequences were consistently detected in smaller numbers than beta-chain sequences. Study-level points and caveats: Expanded tumor TCRs that were ubiquitous appeared in blood more at resection than follow-up.

The CDR3 sequence is 14 residues long. Germline CDR1 and CDR2: SGHTA and FQGNSA. The V gene lost 5 bases and the J gene lost 3 bases, with 12 bases spanning the gap. Individual TCR cDNA molecules each bore their own unique molecular identifier. TCRdb reanalysed the 5' RACE reads using MiXCR and keeps one entry per CDR3 protein. The data show about 23,000 distinct CDR3 sequences, around 4.7% seen once. This sequence joins TRBV7-2 and TRBJ2-3, with D tentatively TRBD1 or TRBD2 (5 bases each). The sample here was PBMCs, taken at surgery. The clonotype was recovered from a male donor with early-stage non-small cell lung cancer. The CDR3 protein is CASSPRDGTDTQYF. In DNA, the CDR3 is TGTGCCAGCAGCCCCCGGGACGGAACAGATACGCAGTATTTT.